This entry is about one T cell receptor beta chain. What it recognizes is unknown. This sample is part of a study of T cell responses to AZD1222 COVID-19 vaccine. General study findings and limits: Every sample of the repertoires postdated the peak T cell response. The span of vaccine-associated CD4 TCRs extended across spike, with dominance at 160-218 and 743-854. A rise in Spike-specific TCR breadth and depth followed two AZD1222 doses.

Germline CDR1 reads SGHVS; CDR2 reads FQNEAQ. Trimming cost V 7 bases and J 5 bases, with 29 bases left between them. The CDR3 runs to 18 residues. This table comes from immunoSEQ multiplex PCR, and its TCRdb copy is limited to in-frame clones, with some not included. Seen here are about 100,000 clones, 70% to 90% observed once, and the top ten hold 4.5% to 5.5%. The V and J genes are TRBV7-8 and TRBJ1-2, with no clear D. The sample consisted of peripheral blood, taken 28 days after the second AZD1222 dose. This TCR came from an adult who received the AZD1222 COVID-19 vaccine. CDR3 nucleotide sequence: TGTGCCAGCACCCCGGGGAAGAACAGTCACAGAGTTTTGTATGGCTACACCTTC. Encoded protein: CASTPGKNSHRVLYGYTF. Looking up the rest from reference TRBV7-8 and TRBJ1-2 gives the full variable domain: GAGVSQSPRYKVAKRGQDVALRCDPISGHVSLFWYQQALGQGPEFLTYFQNEAQLDKSGLPSDRFFAERPEGSVSTLKIQRTQQEDSAVYLCASTPGKNSHRVLYGYTFGSGTRLTVV.